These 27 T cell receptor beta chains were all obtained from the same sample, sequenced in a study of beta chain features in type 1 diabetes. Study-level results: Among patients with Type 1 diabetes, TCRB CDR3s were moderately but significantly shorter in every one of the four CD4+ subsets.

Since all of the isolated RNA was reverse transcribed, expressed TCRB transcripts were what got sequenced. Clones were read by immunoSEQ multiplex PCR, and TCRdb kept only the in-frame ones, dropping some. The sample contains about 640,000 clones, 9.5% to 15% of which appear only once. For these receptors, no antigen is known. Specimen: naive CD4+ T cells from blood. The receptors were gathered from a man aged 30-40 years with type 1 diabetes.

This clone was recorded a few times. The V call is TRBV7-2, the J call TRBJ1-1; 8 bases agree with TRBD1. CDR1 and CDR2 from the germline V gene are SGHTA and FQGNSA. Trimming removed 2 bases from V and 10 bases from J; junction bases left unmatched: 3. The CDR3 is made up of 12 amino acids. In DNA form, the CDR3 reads TGTGCCAGCAGCTTACTTGACAGGGGAGCTTTCTTT. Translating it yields CASSLLDRGAFF.

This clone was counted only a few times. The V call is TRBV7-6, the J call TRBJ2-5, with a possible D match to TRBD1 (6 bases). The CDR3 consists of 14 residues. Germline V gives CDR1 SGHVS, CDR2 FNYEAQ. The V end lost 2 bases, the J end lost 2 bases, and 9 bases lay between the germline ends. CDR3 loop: CASSLSTGQETQYF. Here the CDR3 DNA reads TGTGCCAGCAGCTTATCGACAGGTCAAGAGACCCAGTACTTC.

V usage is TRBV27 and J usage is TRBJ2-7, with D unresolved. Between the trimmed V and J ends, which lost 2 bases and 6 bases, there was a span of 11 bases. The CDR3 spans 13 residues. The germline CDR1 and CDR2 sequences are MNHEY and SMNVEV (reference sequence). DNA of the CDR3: TGTGCCAGCAGTTTAAGAAGGGATGGCGAGCAGTACTTC. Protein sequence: CASSLRRDGEQYF.

CDR3 nucleotide sequence: TGTGCCAGCAGCTTAGAAGGGAGAGCTTTCTTT. Translated, it gives CASSLEGRAFF. V usage is TRBV7-2 and J usage is TRBJ1-1; D gene unclear. V was shortened by 1 base and J by 10 bases, with 7 bases between the two germline ends. Germline-derived CDR1 and CDR2 are SGHTA and FQGNSA. The CDR3 covers 11 residues. Variable domain in full (rest from reference TRBV7-2 and TRBJ1-1): GAGVSQSPSNKVTEKGKDVELRCDPISGHTALYWYRQSLGQGLEFLIYFQGNSAPDKSGLPSDRFSAERTGGSVSTLTIQRTQQEDSAVYLCASSLEGRAFFGQGTRLTVV.

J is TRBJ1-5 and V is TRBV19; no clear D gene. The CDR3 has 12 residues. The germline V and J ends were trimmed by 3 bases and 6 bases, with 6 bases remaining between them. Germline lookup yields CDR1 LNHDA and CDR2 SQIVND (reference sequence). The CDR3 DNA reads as TGTGCCAGTAGTATTTTGAGTCAGCCCCAGCATTTT. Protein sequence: CASSILSQPQHF.

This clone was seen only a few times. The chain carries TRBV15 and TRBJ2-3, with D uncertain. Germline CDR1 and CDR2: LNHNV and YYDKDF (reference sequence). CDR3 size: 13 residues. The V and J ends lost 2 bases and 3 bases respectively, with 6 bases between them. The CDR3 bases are TGTGCCACCAGCAGACACGCGACAGATACGCAGTATTTT. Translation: CATSRHATDTQYF.

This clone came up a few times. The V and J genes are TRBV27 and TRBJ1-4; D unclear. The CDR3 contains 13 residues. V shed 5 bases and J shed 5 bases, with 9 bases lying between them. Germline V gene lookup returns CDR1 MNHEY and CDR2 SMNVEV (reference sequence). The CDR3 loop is CASSPRANEKLFF. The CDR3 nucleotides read TGTGCCAGCAGTCCTCGGGCGAATGAAAAACTGTTTTTT. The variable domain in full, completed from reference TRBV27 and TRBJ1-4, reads EAQVTQNPRYLITVTGKKLTVTCSQNMNHEYMSWYRQDPGLGLRQIYYSMNVEVTDKGDVPEGYKVSRKEKRNFPLILESPSPNQTSLYFCASSPRANEKLFFGSGTQLSVL.

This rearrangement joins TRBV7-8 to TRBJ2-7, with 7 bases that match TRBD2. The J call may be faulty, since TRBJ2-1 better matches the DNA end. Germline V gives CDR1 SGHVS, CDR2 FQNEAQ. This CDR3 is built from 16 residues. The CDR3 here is CASSLDRSGVFRVQFF. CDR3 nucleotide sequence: TGTGCCAGCAGCTTAGATAGAAGCGGGGTCTTTCGGGTGCAGTTCTTC.

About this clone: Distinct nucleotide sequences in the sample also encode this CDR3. In DNA form, the CDR3 reads TGTGCCAGCAGCTTAGGGCAGGACAGCTATAATGAGCAGTTCTTC. It encodes CASSLGQDSYNEQFF. The chain has TRBV7-9 and TRBJ2-1; a possible D gene is TRBD1 (6 bases). The CDR3 consists of 15 residues. The V end lost 1 base, the J end lost 7 bases, and 14 bases lay between the germline ends. Looked up from germline, CDR1 is SEHNR and CDR2 is FQNEAQ (reference sequence).

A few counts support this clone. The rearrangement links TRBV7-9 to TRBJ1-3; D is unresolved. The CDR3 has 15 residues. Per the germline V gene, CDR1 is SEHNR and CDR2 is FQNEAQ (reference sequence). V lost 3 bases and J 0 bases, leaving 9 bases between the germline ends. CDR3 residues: CASSFRQPSGNTIYF. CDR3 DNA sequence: TGTGCCAGCAGCTTTAGGCAGCCCTCTGGAAACACCATATATTTT.

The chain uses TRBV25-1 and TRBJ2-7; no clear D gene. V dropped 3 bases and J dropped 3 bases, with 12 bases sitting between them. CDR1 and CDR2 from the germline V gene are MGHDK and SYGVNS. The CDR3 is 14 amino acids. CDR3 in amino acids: CASSEAHRNYEQYF. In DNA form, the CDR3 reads TGTGCCAGCAGTGAGGCTCACAGAAACTACGAGCAGTACTTC.

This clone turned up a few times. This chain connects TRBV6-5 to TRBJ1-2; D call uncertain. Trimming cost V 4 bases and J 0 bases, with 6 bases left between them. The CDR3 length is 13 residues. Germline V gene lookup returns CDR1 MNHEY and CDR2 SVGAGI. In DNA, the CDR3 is TGTGCCAGCAGTTCTGGTACTAACTATGGCTACACCTTC. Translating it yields CASSSGTNYGYTF.

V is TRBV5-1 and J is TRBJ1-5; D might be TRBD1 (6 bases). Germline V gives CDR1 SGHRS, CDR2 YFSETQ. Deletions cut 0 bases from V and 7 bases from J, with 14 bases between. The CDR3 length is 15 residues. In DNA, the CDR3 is TGCGCCAGCAGCTTGGAATGGGGGCTAGGGCAGCCCCAGCATTTT. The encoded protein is CASSLEWGLGQPQHF.

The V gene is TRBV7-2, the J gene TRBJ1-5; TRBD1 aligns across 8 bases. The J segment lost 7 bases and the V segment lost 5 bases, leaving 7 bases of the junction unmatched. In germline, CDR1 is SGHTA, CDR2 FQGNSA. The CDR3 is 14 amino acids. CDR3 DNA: TGTGCCAGCAGCGCTGACAGGGGTCCGCAGCCCCAGCATTTT. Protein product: CASSADRGPQPQHF.

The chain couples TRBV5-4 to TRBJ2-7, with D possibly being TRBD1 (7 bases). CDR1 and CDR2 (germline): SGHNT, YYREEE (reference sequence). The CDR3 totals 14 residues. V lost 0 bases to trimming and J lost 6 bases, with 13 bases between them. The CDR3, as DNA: TGTGCCAGCAGCTTGGGACAGGGAGGAAGCGAGCAGTACTTC. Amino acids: CASSLGQGGSEQYF. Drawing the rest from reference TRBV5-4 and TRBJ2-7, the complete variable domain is ETGVTQSPTHLIKTRGQQVTLRCSSQSGHNTVSWYQQALGQGPQFIFQYYREEENGRGNFPPRFSGLQFPNYSSELNVNALELDDSALYLCASSLGQGGSEQYFGPGTRLTVT.

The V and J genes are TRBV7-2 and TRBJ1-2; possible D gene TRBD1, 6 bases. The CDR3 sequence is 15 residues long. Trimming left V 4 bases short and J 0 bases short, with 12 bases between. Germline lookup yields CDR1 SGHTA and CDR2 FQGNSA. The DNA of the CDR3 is TGTGCCAGCAGCTCCCGGGACACAGCTAACTATGGCTACACCTTC. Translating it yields CASSSRDTANYGYTF.

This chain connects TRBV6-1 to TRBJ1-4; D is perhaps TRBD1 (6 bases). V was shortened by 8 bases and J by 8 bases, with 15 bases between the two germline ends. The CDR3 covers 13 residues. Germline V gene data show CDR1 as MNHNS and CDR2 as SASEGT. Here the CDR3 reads CASLGRGKEKLFF. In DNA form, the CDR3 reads TGTGCCAGCTTAGGCAGGGGAAAGGAAAAACTGTTTTTT.

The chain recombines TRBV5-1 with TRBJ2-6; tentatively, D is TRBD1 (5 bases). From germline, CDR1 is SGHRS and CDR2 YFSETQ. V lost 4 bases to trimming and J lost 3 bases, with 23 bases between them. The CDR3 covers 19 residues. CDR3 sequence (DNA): TGCGCCAGCAGCCCCCTGGCCAGGGTATCTTCGGGTGGGGCCAACGTCCTGACTTTC. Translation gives CASSPLARVSSGGANVLTF.

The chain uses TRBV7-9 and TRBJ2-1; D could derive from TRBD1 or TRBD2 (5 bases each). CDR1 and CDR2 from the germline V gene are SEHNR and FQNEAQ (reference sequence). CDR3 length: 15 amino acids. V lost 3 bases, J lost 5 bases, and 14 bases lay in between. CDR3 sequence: CASSLATLGDNEQFF. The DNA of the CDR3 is TGTGCCAGCAGCTTGGCAACCCTGGGGGACAATGAGCAGTTCTTC.

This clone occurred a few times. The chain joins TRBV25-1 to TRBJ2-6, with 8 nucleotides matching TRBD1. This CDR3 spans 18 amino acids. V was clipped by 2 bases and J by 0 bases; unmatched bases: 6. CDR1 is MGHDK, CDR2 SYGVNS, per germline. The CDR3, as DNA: TGTGCCAGCAGTGAACCCACAGGGGGAAGCTCTGGGGCCAACGTCCTGACTTTC. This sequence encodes CASSEPTGGSSGANVLTF.

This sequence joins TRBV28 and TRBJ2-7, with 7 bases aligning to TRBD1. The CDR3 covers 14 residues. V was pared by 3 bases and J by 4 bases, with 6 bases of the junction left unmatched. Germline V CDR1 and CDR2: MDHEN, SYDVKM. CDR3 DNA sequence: TGTGCCAGCAGTTTTCAAACAGGGGTATACGAGCAGTACTTC. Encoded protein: CASSFQTGVYEQYF.

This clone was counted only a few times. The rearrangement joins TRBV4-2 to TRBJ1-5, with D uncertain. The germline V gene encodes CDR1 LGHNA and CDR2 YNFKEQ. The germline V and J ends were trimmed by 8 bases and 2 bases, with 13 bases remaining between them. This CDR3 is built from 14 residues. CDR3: CASGAWVGNQPQHF. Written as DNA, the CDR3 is TGTGCCAGCGGAGCGTGGGTCGGCAATCAGCCCCAGCATTTT.

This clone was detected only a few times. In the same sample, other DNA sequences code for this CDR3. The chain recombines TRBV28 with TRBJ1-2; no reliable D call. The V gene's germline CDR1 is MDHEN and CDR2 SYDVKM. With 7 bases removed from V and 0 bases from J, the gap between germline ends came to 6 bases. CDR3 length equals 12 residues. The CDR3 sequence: CASTAANYGYTF. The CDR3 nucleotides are TGTGCCAGCACAGCAGCTAACTATGGCTACACCTTC.

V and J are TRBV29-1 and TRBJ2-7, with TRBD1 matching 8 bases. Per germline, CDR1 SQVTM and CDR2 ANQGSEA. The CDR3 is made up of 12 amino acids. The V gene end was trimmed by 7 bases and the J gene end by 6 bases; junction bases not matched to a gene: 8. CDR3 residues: CSAWDRSPEQYF. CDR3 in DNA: TGCAGCGCTTGGGACAGGAGTCCCGAGCAGTACTTC.

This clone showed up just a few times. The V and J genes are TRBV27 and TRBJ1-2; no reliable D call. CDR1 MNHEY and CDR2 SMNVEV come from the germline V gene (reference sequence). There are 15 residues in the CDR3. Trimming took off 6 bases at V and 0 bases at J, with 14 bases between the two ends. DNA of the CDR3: TGTGCCAGCAGACCCTCCCTACAAGCTAACTATGGCTACACCTTC. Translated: CASRPSLQANYGYTF.

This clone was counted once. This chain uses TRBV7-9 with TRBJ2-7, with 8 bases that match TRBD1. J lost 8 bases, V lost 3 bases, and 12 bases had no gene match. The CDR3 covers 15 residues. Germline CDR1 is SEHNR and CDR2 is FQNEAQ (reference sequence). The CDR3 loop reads CASSFSVSQGAKQYF. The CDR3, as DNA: TGTGCCAGCAGCTTTAGCGTATCCCAGGGGGCGAAGCAGTACTTC.

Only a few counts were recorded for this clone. This CDR3 is CAWSVLEGNQPQHF. The DNA of the CDR3 is TGTGCCTGGAGTGTACTAGAGGGCAATCAGCCCCAGCATTTT. The chain combines TRBV30 with TRBJ1-5; no firm D call. The germline CDR1 and CDR2 sequences are GTSNPN and SVGIG (reference sequence). V was shortened by 0 bases and J by 2 bases, with 8 bases between the two germline ends. The CDR3 consists of 14 residues.